One and the same sample provided the 19 T cell receptor beta chains below, sequenced in a study of blood T cell repertoires in COVID-19. TCRdb's copy holds only in-frame clones and misses some; the assay was immunoSEQ multiplex PCR. The sample contains some 200,000 clones, around 84% of which appear only once. Sequences were obtained from peripheral blood. These TCRs come from a woman at least 80 years old with active or convalescent COVID-19.

This clone was recorded a few times. This sequence joins TRBV24-1 and TRBJ2-5; perhaps TRBD2 as D (6 bases). Per germline, CDR1 KGHDR and CDR2 SFDVKD. V was trimmed by 0 bases and J by 4 bases, leaving 11 bases between them. CDR3 length: 15 amino acids. This chain's CDR3 is CATSDLRRGGETQYF. For the CDR3, the DNA is TGTGCCACCAGTGATTTGAGGAGGGGCGGAGAGACCCAGTACTTC.

The V call is TRBV6-5, the J call TRBJ2-6; D not certain. CDR1 is MNHEY and CDR2 is SVGAGI in the germline V gene. Trimming left V 7 bases short and J 2 bases short, with 9 bases between. The CDR3 extends over 14 amino acids. The CDR3 loop is CASTTIAGANVLTF. CDR3 DNA: TGTGCCAGCACCACCATAGCTGGGGCCAACGTCCTGACTTTC.

The chain carries TRBV7-2 and TRBJ2-3; 13 bases are shared with TRBD2. The CDR3 runs 16 residues. Germline loops: CDR1 SGHTA, CDR2 FQGNSA. V dropped 4 bases and J dropped 6; count of bases not matched to a gene: 7. CDR3 in DNA: TGTGCCAGCAGCTCATGGACTAGCGGGAGCCGTGATACGCAGTATTTT. This gives the protein CASSSWTSGSRDTQYF.

The chain joins TRBV2 to TRBJ2-3; D is unresolved. Germline-derived CDR1 and CDR2 are SNHLY and FYNNEI. The V and J ends lost 6 bases and 2 bases respectively, with 6 bases between them. The length of the CDR3 is 12 residues. In DNA, the CDR3 is TGTGCCAGCAGACTGAACACAGATACGCAGTATTTT. It specifies CASRLNTDTQYF.

The chain recombines TRBV11-2 with TRBJ2-3; D gene uncertain. This CDR3 contains 11 residues. V was pared by 8 bases and J by 1 base, with 4 bases between. The germline gives CDR1 SGHAT, CDR2 FQNNGV. CDR3 amino acids: CASGRTDTQYF. For the CDR3, the DNA is TGTGCCAGCGGGCGCACAGATACGCAGTATTTT.

This chain joins TRBV9 and TRBJ1-3, with 7 bases that match TRBD1. This CDR3 spans 14 amino acids. The V segment lost 1 base and the J segment 8 bases; nucleotides outside the gene matches: 6. Germline lookup yields CDR1 SGDLS and CDR2 YYNGEE. The CDR3 nucleotides are TGTGCCAGCAGCGTACAAGGGGGCATGGACACCATATATTTT. Residues: CASSVQGGMDTIYF.

The chain links TRBV2 to TRBJ1-1; 9 nucleotides line up with TRBD1. CDR1 SNHLY and CDR2 FYNNEI come from the germline V gene. V shed 8 bases, J shed 3 bases, and the junction held 10 bases outside the gene matches. The CDR3 has 15 amino acids. The CDR3 reads CASGGGTGKYTEAFF. The CDR3 DNA sequence: TGTGCCAGCGGTGGGGGGACAGGGAAGTACACTGAAGCTTTCTTT.

The genes are TRBV7-2 and TRBJ1-1, with D possibly TRBD1 on 5 matching bases. The CDR3 spans 14 residues. The V gene's germline CDR1 is SGHTA and CDR2 FQGNSA. V lost 5 bases to trimming and J lost 1 base, with 11 bases between them. The CDR3 loop reads CASSPSQGNTEAFF. In nucleotides, the CDR3 is TGTGCCAGCAGCCCGAGTCAGGGGAACACTGAAGCTTTCTTT.

The CDR3 region is CASSFRDRDGYTF. The DNA of the CDR3 is TGTGCCAGTAGTTTCCGGGACAGGGATGGCTACACCTTC. The chain combines TRBV19 with TRBJ1-2; TRBD1 matches 9 bases. The germline CDR1 and CDR2 sequences are LNHDA and SQIVND (reference sequence). V lost 5 bases and J lost 6; bases outside the gene matches: 4. This CDR3 comprises 13 residues.

The chain employs TRBV11-2 and TRBJ1-2, with a tentative D call TRBD1 (6 bases). V was cut by 3 bases and J by 1 base, with 21 bases left in between. Germline V gene data show CDR1 as SGHAT and CDR2 as FQNNGV. CDR3 length equals 18 residues. CDR3 loop: CASSFAGASRAINYGYTF. The CDR3 DNA sequence: TGTGCCAGCAGCTTTGCGGGGGCCAGTAGAGCGATTAACTATGGCTACACCTTC.

V gene TRBV5-1 combines with J gene TRBJ2-2, with 9 nucleotides matching TRBD2. The length of the CDR3 is 16 residues. Trimming removed 1 base from V and 1 base from J; junction bases left unmatched: 2. Germline CDR1 and CDR2: SGHRS and YFSETQ. In DNA, the CDR3 is TGCGCCAGCAGCTTGACTAGCGGGCGGAACACCGGGGAGCTGTTTTTT. Its translation: CASSLTSGRNTGELFF.

V gene TRBV19 combines with J gene TRBJ2-3; 11 bases map to TRBD2. CDR3 size: 16 residues. Losses at the gene ends were 3 bases for V and 6 bases for J; bases not matched to a gene: 8. CDR1 and CDR2 from the germline V gene are LNHDA and SQIVND (reference sequence). The CDR3 sequence is CASSIKLAGVADTQYF. DNA of the CDR3: TGTGCCAGTAGTATCAAACTAGCGGGAGTCGCGGATACGCAGTATTTT.

The table lists this clone with a count of one. This chain joins TRBV12-3 or TRBV12-4 and TRBJ2-5; D gene ambiguous. The CDR3 sequence is 13 residues long. V was shortened by 3 bases and J by 2 bases, with 7 bases between the two germline ends. The chain's CDR3 is CASSFPPQETQYF. Written as DNA, the CDR3 is TGTGCCAGCAGTTTCCCCCCACAAGAGACCCAGTACTTC.

This clone was counted many times. This sequence joins TRBV7-9 and TRBJ1-4, with 9 bases aligning to TRBD1. Trimming at V came to 5 bases and at J to 4 bases, leaving 5 bases not matched to a gene. This CDR3 is built from 15 residues. Germline assignment: CDR1 SEHNR and CDR2 FQNEAQ (reference sequence). Here the CDR3 DNA reads TGTGCCAGCAGCCCAGGGGACAGGGATAATGAAAAACTGTTTTTT. Its translation: CASSPGDRDNEKLFF.

The J gene is TRBJ2-7, the V gene TRBV7-9; 14 bases are a match to TRBD2. The CDR3 consists of 13 residues. In germline, CDR1 is SEHNR, CDR2 FQNEAQ (reference sequence). J lost 0 bases, V lost 11 bases, and 0 bases had no gene match. CDR3: CAGTSGGSYEQYF. The CDR3 DNA is TGTGCCGGGACTAGCGGGGGCTCCTACGAGCAGTACTTC.

The gene calls are TRBV6-2 or TRBV6-3 and TRBJ2-2; D is possibly TRBD2 (6 bases). Looked up from germline, CDR1 is MNHEY and CDR2 is SVGEGT. With 5 bases removed from V and 4 bases from J, the gap between germline ends came to 14 bases. The CDR3 loop spans 15 amino acids. The DNA of the CDR3 is TGTGCCAGCAGTAGGCTGGCGGGGTTCACCGGGGAGCTGTTTTTT. Protein product: CASSRLAGFTGELFF.

In its sample, this clone was seen once. The chain links TRBV7-9 to TRBJ1-6; D perhaps matches TRBD1 (5 bases). This CDR3 contains 16 residues. V lost 1 base, J lost 6 bases, and 13 bases lay in between. From germline, CDR1 is SEHNR and CDR2 FQNEAQ (reference sequence). In nucleotides, the CDR3 is TGTGCCAGCAGCTTAGAAATAGGGGCTGGTAATTCACCCCTCCACTTT. This translates into CASSLEIGAGNSPLHF.

CDR3 amino acids: CASSLDRSSNQPQHF. CDR3 in DNA: TGTGCCAGCAGCTTAGACAGGAGTAGCAATCAGCCCCAGCATTTT. This sequence joins TRBV7-2 and TRBJ1-5, with D perhaps matching TRBD1 (5 bases). V was pared by 1 base and J by 0 bases, with 7 bases between. This CDR3 is 15 amino acids long. The germline V gene encodes CDR1 SGHTA and CDR2 FQGNSA.

The rearrangement links TRBV3-1 (or the pseudogene TRBV3-2) to TRBJ1-2; TRBD1 might be the D (6 bases). Germline V gene data show CDR1 as LGHDT and CDR2 as YNNKEL (reference sequence). There are 14 residues in the CDR3. Trimming left V 3 bases short and J 7 bases short, with 15 bases between. The CDR3 protein is CASSHLTGTLGYTF. CDR3 bases: TGTGCCAGCAGCCATTTGACAGGAACTCTTGGCTACACCTTC.